This T cell receptor beta chain was retrieved from a study of blood T cells in healthy people across ages. The germline V and J ends were trimmed by 7 bases and 1 base, with 9 bases remaining between them. The CDR3 contains 13 residues. Germline assignment: CDR1 KGHDR and CDR2 SFDVKD. The use of a sample-barcoded 5' primer and a J-beta primer mix characterized a second PCR of roughly 7 to 12 cycles. MiXCR, run by TCRdb on the 5' RACE reads, gives a single entry per CDR3 protein. Of over a million distinct CDR3 sequences in the sample, 55% to 75% were seen once. The sample was blood. The chain has TRBV24-1 and TRBJ2-5, with D perhaps matching TRBD1 (5 bases). This clonotype was obtained from a man aged 18-30 years in good health. CDR3 residues: CATSDSFQETQYF. The CDR3 DNA reads as TGTGCCACCAGCGACAGTTTCCAAGAGACCCAGTACTTC.